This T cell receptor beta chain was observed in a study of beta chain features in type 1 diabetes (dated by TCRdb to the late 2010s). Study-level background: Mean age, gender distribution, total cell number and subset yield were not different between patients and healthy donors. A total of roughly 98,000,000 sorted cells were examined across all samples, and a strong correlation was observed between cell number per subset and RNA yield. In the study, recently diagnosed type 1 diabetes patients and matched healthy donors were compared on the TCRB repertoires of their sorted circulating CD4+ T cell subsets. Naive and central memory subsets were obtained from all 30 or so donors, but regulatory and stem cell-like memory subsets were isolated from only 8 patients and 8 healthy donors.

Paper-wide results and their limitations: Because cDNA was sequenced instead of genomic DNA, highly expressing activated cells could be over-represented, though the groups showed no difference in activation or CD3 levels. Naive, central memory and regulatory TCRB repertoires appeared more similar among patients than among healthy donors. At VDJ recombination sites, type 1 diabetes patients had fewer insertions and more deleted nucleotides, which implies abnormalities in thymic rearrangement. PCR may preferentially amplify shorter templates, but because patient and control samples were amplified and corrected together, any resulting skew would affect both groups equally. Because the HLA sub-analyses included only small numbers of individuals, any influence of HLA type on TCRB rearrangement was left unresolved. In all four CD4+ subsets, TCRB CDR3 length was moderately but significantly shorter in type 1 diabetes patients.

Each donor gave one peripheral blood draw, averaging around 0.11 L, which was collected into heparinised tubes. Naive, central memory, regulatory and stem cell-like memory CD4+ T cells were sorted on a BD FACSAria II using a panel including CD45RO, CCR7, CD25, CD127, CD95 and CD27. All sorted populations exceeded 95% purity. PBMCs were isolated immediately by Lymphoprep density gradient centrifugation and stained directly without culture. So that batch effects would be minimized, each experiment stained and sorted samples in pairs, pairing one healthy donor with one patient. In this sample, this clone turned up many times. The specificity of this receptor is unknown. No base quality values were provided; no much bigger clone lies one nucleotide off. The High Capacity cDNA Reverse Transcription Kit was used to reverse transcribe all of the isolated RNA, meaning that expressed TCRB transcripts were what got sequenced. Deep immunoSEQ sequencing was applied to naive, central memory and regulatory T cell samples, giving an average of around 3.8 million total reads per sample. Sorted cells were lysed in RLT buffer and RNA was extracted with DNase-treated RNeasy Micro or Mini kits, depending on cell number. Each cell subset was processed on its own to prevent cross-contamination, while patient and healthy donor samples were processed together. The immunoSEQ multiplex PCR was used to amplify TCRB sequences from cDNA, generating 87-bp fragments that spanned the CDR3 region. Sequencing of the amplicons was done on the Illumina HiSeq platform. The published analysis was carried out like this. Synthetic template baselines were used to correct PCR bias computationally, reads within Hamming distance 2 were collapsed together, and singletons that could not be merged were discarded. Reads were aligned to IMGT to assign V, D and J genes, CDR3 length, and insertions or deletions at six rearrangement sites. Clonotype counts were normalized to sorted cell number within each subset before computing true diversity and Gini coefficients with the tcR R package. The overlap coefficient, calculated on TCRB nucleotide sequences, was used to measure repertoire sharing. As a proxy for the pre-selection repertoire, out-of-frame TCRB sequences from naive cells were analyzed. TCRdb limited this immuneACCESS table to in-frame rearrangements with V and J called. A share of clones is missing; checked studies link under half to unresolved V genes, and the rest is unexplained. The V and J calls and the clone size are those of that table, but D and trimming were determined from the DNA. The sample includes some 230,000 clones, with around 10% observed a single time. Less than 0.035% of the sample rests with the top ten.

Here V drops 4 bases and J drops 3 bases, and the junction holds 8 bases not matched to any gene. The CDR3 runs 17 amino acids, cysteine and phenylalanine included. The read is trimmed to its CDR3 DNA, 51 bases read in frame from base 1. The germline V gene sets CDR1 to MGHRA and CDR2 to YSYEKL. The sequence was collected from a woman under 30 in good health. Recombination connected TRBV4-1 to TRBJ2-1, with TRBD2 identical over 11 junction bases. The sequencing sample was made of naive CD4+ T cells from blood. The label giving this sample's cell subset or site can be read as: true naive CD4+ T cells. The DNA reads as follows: TGCGCCAGCAGCCTCCTGGGACTAGCGGAAAACTACAATGAGCAGTTCTTC. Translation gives CASSLLGLAENYNEQFF.